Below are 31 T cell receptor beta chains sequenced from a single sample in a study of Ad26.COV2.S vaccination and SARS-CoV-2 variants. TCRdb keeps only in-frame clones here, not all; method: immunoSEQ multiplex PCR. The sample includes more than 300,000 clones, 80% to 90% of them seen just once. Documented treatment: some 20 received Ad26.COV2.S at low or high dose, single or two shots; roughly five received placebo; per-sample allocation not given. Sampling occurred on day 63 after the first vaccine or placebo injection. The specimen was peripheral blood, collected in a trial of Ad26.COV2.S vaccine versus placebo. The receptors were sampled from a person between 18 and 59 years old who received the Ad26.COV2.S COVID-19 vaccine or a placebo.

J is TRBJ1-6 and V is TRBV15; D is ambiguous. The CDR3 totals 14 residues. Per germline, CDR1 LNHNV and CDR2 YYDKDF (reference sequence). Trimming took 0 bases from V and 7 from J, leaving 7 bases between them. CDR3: CATSRDLGNSPLHF. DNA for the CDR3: TGTGCCACCAGCAGAGATCTCGGCAATTCACCCCTCCACTTT.

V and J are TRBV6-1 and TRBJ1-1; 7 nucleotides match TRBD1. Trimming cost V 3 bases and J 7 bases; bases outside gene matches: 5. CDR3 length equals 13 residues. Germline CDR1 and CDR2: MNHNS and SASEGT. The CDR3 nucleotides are TGTGCCAGCAGTGACACAGGGGAAGTTGAAGCTTTCTTT. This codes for CASSDTGEVEAFF.

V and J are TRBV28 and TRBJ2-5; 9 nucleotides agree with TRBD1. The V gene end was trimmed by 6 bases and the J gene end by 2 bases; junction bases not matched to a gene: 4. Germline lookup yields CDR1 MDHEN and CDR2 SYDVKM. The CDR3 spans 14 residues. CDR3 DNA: TGTGCCAGCAGCCAAGACAGGGGGCAAGAGACCCAGTACTTC. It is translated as CASSQDRGQETQYF.

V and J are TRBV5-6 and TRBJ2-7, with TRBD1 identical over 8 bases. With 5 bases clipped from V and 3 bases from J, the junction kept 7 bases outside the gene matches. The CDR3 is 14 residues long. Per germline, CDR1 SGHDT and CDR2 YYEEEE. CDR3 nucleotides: TGTGCCAGCAGGGGCAGGGGGCGCATCTACGAGCAGTACTTC. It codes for CASRGRGRIYEQYF.

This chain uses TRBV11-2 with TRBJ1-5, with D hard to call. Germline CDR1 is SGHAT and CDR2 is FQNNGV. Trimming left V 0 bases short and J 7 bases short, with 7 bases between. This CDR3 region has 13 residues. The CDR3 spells CASSLDEAQPQHF. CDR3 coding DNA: TGTGCCAGCAGCTTAGATGAGGCCCAGCCCCAGCATTTT.

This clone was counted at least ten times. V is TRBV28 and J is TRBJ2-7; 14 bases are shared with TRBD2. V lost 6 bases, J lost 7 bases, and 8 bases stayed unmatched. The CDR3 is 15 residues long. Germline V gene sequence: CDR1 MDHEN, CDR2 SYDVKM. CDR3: CASRDGTSGRREQYF. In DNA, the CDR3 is TGTGCCAGCAGAGATGGGACTAGCGGGAGAAGAGAGCAGTACTTC.

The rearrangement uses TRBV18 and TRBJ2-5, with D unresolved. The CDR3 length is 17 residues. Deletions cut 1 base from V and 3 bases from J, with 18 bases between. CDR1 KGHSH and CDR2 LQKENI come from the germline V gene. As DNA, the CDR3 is TGTGCCAGCTCACCACGGCCCGGCGACCCGCCTGAAGAGACCCAGTACTTC. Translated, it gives CASSPRPGDPPEETQYF. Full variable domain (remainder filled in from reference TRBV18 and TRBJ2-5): NAGVMQNPRHLVRRRGQEARLRCSPMKGHSHVYWYRQLPEEGLKFMVYLQKENIIDESGMPKERFSAEFPKEGPSILRIQQVVRGDSAAYFCASSPRPGDPPEETQYFGPGTRLLVL.

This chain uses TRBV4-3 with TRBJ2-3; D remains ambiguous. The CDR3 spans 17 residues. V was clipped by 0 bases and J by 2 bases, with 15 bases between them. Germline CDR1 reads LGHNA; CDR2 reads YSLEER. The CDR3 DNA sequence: TGCGCCAGCAGCCAAGATCTTGGCAGCGAATCCACAGATACGCAGTATTTT. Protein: CASSQDLGSESTDTQYF.

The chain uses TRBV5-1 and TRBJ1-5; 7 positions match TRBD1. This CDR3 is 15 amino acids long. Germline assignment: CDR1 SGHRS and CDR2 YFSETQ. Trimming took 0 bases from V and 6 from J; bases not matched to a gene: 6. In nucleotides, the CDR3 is TGCGCCAGCAGCTTGGGACAGGGTGGATCTCAGCCCCAGCATTTT. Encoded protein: CASSLGQGGSQPQHF.

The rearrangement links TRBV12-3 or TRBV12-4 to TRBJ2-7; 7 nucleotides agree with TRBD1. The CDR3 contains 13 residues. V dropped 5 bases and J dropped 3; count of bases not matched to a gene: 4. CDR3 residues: CASSTTGNYEQYF. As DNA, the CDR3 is TGTGCCAGCAGTACGACAGGGAACTACGAGCAGTACTTC.

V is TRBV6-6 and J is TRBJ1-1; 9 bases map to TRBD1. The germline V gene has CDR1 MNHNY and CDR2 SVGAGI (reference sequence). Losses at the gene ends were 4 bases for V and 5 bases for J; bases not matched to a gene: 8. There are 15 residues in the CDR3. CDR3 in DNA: TGTGCCAGCAGTTCAACAGGGGGCGAGGGAACTGAAGCTTTCTTT. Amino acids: CASSSTGGEGTEAFF.

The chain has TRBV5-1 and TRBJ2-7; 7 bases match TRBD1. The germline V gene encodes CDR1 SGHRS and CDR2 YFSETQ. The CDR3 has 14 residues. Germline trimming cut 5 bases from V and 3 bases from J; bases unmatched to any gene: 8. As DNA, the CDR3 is TGCGCCAGCAGACCGAACAGGGGCGACTACGAGCAGTACTTC. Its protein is CASRPNRGDYEQYF.

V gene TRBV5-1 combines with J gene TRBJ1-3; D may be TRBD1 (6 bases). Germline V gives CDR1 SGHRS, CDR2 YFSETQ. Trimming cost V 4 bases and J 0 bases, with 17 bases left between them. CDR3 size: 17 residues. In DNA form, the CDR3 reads TGCGCCAGCAGCAAAAACTTCGGGGGCAGCTCTGGAAACACCATATATTTT. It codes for CASSKNFGGSSGNTIYF.

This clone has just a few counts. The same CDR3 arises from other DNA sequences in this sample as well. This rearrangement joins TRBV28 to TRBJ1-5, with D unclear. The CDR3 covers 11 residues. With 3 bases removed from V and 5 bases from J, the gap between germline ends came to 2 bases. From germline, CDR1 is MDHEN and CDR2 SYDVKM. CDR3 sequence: CASSFDQPQHF. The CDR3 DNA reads TGTGCCAGCAGTTTCGATCAGCCCCAGCATTTT.

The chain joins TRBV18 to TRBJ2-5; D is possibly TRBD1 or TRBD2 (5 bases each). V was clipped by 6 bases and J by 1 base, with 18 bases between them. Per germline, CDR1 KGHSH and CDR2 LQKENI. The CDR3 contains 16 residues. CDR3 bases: TGTGCCAGCTCCCCGAATTCGCCAGGGACCCAAGAGACCCAGTACTTC. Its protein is CASSPNSPGTQETQYF.

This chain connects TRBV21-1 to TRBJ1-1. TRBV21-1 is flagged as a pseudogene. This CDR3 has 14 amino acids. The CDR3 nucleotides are TGTGCCAGCAGCAAAGAAGGAGCCAACACTGAAGCTTTCTTT. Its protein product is CASSKEGANTEAFF.

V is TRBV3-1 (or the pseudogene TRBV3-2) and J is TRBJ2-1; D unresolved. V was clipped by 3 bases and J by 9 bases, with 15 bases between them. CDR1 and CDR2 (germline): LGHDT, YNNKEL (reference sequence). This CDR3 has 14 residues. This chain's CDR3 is CASSHLGYRPEQFF. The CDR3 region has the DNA TGTGCCAGCAGCCATCTGGGCTACCGTCCTGAGCAGTTCTTC.

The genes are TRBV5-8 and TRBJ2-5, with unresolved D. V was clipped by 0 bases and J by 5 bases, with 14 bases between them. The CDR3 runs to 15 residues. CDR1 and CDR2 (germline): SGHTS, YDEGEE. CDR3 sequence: CASSLVGRLGETQYF. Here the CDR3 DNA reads TGTGCCAGCAGCTTGGTTGGCCGCCTGGGGGAGACCCAGTACTTC.

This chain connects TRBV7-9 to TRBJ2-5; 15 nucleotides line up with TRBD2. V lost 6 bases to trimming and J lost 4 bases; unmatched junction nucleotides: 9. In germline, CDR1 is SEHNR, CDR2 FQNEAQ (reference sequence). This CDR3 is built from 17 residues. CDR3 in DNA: TGTGCCAGCAGTTCTCCGGGACTAGCGGGGGGACGAGAGACCCAGTACTTC. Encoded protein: CASSSPGLAGGRETQYF.

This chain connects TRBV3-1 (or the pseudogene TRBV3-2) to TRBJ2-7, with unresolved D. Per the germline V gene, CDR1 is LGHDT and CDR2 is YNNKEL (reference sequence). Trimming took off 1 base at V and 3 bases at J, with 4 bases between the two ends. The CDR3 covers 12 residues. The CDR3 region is CASSQGDYEQYF. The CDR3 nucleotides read TGTGCCAGCAGCCAAGGGGACTACGAGCAGTACTTC.

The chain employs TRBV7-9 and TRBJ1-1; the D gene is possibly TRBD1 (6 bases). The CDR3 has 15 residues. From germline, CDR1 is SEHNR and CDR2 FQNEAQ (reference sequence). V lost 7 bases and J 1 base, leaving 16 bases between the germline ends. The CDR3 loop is CASTGADRPNTEAFF. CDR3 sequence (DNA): TGTGCCAGCACGGGTGCGGACAGACCGAACACTGAAGCTTTCTTT.

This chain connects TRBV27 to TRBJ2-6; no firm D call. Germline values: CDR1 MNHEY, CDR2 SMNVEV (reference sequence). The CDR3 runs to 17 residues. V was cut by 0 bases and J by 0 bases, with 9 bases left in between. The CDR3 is CASSLSSPGSGANVLTF. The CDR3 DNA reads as TGTGCCAGCAGTTTATCATCGCCGGGCTCTGGGGCCAACGTCCTGACTTTC.

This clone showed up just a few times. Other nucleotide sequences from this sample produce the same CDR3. In DNA form, the CDR3 reads TGTGCCAGCAGCTTGGGGTCTGGCGCTGAAGCTTTCTTT. Translated: CASSLGSGAEAFF. This sequence joins TRBV5-6 and TRBJ1-1; D uncertain. Deletions cut 0 bases from V and 6 bases from J, with 9 bases between. This CDR3 comprises 13 residues. The germline CDR1 and CDR2 sequences are SGHDT and YYEEEE.

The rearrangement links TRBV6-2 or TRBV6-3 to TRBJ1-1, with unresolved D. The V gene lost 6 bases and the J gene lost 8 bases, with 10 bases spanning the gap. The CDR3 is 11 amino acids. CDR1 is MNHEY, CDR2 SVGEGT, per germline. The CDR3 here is CASSSPLEAFF. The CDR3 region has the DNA TGTGCCAGCAGCTCACCGTTAGAAGCTTTCTTT.

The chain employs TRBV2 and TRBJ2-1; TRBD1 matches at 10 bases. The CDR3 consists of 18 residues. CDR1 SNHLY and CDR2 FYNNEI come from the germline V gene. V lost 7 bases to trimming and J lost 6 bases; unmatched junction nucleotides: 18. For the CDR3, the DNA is TGTGCCAGCAAGGGACAGGGGATCTCGAGCGGGGGAATCAATGAGCAGTTCTTC. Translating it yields CASKGQGISSGGINEQFF.

CDR3 in DNA: TGTGCCAGCAGTTGGACAGGGACCTACAATGAGCAGTTCTTC. The encoded protein is CASSWTGTYNEQFF. J is TRBJ2-1 and V is TRBV6-2 or TRBV6-3, with TRBD1 identical over 8 bases. Trimming at V came to 4 bases and at J to 2 bases, leaving 1 base not matched to a gene. The CDR3 contains 14 residues. CDR1 is MNHEY, CDR2 SVGEGT, per germline.

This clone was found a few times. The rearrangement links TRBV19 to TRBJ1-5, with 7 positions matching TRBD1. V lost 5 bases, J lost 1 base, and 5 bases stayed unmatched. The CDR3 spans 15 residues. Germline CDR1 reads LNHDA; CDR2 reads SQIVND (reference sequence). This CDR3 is CASSSYRGSNQPQHF. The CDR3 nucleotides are TGTGCCAGTAGTTCGTACAGGGGAAGCAATCAGCCCCAGCATTTT.

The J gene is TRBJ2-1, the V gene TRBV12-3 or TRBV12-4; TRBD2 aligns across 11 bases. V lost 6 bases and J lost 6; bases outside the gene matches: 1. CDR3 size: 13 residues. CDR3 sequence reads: CASRLAGGNEQFF. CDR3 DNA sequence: TGTGCCAGCAGGCTAGCGGGGGGCAATGAGCAGTTCTTC.

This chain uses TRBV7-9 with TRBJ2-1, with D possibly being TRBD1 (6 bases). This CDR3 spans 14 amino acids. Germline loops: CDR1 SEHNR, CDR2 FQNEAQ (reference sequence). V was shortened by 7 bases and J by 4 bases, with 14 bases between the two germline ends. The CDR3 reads CASTLQGIYNEQFF. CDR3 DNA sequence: TGTGCCAGCACCCTTCAGGGGATTTACAATGAGCAGTTCTTC.

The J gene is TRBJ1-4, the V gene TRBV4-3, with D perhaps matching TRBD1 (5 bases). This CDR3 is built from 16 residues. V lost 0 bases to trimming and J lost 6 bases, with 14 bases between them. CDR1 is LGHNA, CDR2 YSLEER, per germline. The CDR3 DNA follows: TGCGCCAGCAGCCAAGAGAAGGGTTCGGGGGATGAAAAACTGTTTTTT. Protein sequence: CASSQEKGSGDEKLFF.

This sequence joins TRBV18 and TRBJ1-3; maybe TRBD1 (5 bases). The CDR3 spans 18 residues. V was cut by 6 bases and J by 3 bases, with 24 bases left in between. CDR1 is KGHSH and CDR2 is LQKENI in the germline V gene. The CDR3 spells CASSPARLGRRFGNTIYF. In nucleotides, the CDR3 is TGTGCCAGCTCCCCTGCCCGTCTGGGGCGAAGATTTGGAAACACCATATATTTT.